A single sample gave rise to the 27 T cell receptor beta chains below, sequenced in a study of shared clonotypes between healthy human individuals. Repertoires were generated with immunoSEQ multiplex PCR, while TCRdb's copy carries only in-frame clones and drops some. Here the sample spans about 1.4 million clones, roughly 96% being singletons. Sequencing was performed on naive CD4+ T cells sorted from blood. Specified subset: CD45RA+ positively selected. These receptors were taken from a man younger than 40 in good health.

The chain uses TRBV10-1 and TRBJ1-1; D gene unclear. Germline CDR1 WNHNN, CDR2 SYGVQD (reference sequence). V lost 4 bases, J lost 4 bases, and 16 bases lay in between. This CDR3 region has 15 residues. CDR3 nucleotides: TGCGCCAGCAGTGTTACGACGGGTATTGGCACTGAAGCTTTCTTT. It codes for CASSVTTGIGTEAFF.

The rearrangement joins TRBV5-5 to TRBJ2-5; TRBD1 is a possible D gene (5 bases). V was shortened by 0 bases and J by 2 bases, with 11 bases between the two germline ends. The CDR3 loop spans 15 amino acids. Germline V gives CDR1 SGHKS, CDR2 YYEKEE (reference sequence). CDR3 DNA: TGTGCCAGCAGCTTGGGGTCAGGGCCACAAGAGACCCAGTACTTC. Translation gives CASSLGSGPQETQYF.

The rearrangement uses TRBV7-9 and TRBJ2-7, with 8 bases lining up with TRBD1. V was clipped by 2 bases and J by 3 bases; unmatched bases: 6. This CDR3 contains 15 residues. Looked up from germline, CDR1 is SEHNR and CDR2 is FQNEAQ (reference sequence). In DNA form, the CDR3 reads TGTGCCAGCAGCTTAAGACAGGGGAGCTACTACGAGCAGTACTTC. It specifies CASSLRQGSYYEQYF.

This sequence joins TRBV14 and TRBJ2-2; D ambiguous. The CDR3 is made up of 14 amino acids. In germline, CDR1 is SGHDN, CDR2 FVKESK. The V gene lost 0 bases and the J gene lost 6 bases, with 8 bases spanning the gap. CDR3 region: CASSQDLIPGELFF. CDR3 DNA sequence: TGTGCCAGCAGCCAAGATCTAATCCCCGGGGAGCTGTTTTTT.

The chain joins TRBV29-1 to TRBJ2-3; D remains ambiguous. Germline V lookup: CDR1 SQVTM, CDR2 ANQGSEA. Trimming left V 5 bases short and J 2 bases short, with 14 bases between. This CDR3 is 14 amino acids long. DNA for the CDR3: TGCAGCGTTAGGTGGGCTCCGAACACAGATACGCAGTATTTT. Its translation is CSVRWAPNTDTQYF.

The rearrangement uses TRBV6-5 and TRBJ2-5; D remains ambiguous. CDR1 MNHEY and CDR2 SVGAGI come from the germline V gene. The CDR3 is 13 amino acids. Trimming left V 6 bases short and J 1 base short, with 9 bases between. CDR3 sequence (DNA): TGTGCCAGCAGACAGATAATCCAAGAGACCCAGTACTTC. Translating gives CASRQIIQETQYF.

In this sample, this clone turned up a few times. This chain connects TRBV7-8 to TRBJ1-2; 8 bases line up with TRBD1. The CDR3 is 14 residues long. V was pared by 5 bases and J by 8 bases, with 10 bases of the junction left unmatched. CDR1 and CDR2 from the germline V gene are SGHVS and FQNEAQ. In DNA form, the CDR3 reads TGTGCCAGCAGCGTCCTTGACAGGGGCCGGGGCTACACCTTC. Amino acid sequence: CASSVLDRGRGYTF.

The chain joins TRBV27 to TRBJ2-1, with 12 bases lining up with TRBD2. Germline V CDR1 and CDR2: MNHEY, SMNVEV (reference sequence). The CDR3 loop spans 15 amino acids. J was trimmed by 6 bases and V by 5 bases; bases with no gene match: 5. The CDR3 region has the DNA TGTGCCAGCAGTACGCGACTAGCGGGAGTCAATGAGCAGTTCTTC. Translated: CASSTRLAGVNEQFF.

The chain recombines TRBV7-9 with TRBJ1-2; D remains unclear. From germline, CDR1 is SEHNR and CDR2 FQNEAQ (reference sequence). There are 13 residues in the CDR3. Trimming pared 10 bases from V and 8 bases from J, leaving 20 bases between. CDR3 sequence reads: CATLSGIPQGYTF. CDR3 nucleotide sequence: TGTGCCACCCTATCTGGGATTCCCCAGGGCTACACCTTC.

CDR3 sequence: CASSPGGINYNEQFF. CDR3 DNA: TGTGCCAGCAGCCCCGGCGGAATCAACTACAATGAGCAGTTCTTC. The chain is built from TRBV28 and TRBJ2-1; D unresolved. The CDR3 length is 15 residues. Germline-derived CDR1 and CDR2 are MDHEN and SYDVKM. With 6 bases removed from V and 3 bases from J, the gap between germline ends came to 15 bases.

The J gene is TRBJ2-5, the V gene TRBV18; a weak D match, TRBD1 (6 bases). Looked up from germline, CDR1 is KGHSH and CDR2 is LQKENI. Trimming took off 3 bases at V and 7 bases at J, with 9 bases between the two ends. CDR3 length: 12 amino acids. The CDR3 is CASSPEGGTQYF. CDR3 in DNA: TGTGCCAGCTCACCCGAAGGGGGGACCCAGTACTTC.

The chain combines TRBV5-4 with TRBJ2-1; 7 bases line up with TRBD2. J gave up 5 bases and V 4 bases, and 9 bases lay outside the gene matches. From germline, CDR1 is SGHNT and CDR2 YYREEE (reference sequence). The CDR3 is 15 residues long. Here the CDR3 DNA reads TGTGCCAGCAGCCGGGGGGACTCGTGGAACAATGAGCAGTTCTTC. Protein product: CASSRGDSWNNEQFF.

The gene calls are TRBV18 and TRBJ1-3; possible D gene TRBD1, 5 bases. CDR3 size: 15 residues. Germline V gene sequence: CDR1 KGHSH, CDR2 LQKENI. The V gene lost 1 base and the J gene lost 2 bases, with 9 bases spanning the gap. CDR3: CASSPQGSPGNTIYF. CDR3 nucleotide sequence: TGTGCCAGCTCACCACAGGGGAGTCCTGGAAACACCATATATTTT.

In regard to this clone: The same CDR3 also results from other DNA sequences found in this sample. The V gene is TRBV28, the J gene TRBJ2-2, with 7 positions matching TRBD2. With V trimmed by 3 bases and J by 5 bases, 0 bases remained unmatched. The CDR3 covers 13 residues. Germline assignment: CDR1 MDHEN and CDR2 SYDVKM. The CDR3 DNA is TGTGCCAGCAGTTTGGGGGGGACCGGGGAGCTGTTTTTT. Protein: CASSLGGTGELFF.

This clone was counted a single time. V is TRBV14 and J is TRBJ1-4; 8 nucleotides agree with TRBD1. CDR3 length: 15 amino acids. Germline V gene data show CDR1 as SGHDN and CDR2 as FVKESK. Losses at the gene ends were 2 bases for V and 2 bases for J; bases not matched to a gene: 1. The CDR3 sequence: CASSQNRGTNEKLFF. CDR3 in DNA: TGTGCCAGCAGCCAAAACAGGGGGACTAATGAAAAACTGTTTTTT.

V and J are TRBV11-3 and TRBJ2-7, with 7 positions matching TRBD2. CDR1 is SGHNT, CDR2 YENEEA, per germline. Unmatched junction bases numbered 4, after V lost 3 bases and J lost 2 bases. The CDR3 is 14 amino acids. The DNA for the CDR3 is TGTGCCAGCAGCTTGCGGGGGACCACCTACGAGCAGTACTTC. This encodes CASSLRGTTYEQYF.

The chain combines TRBV7-2 with TRBJ2-3; D ambiguous. CDR3 length: 15 residues. Germline CDR1 is SGHTA and CDR2 is FQGNSA. V shed 1 base and J shed 2 bases, with 10 bases lying between them. The CDR3 sequence is CASSLEHFPTDTQYF. The CDR3 DNA follows: TGTGCCAGCAGCTTAGAACACTTTCCCACAGATACGCAGTATTTT.

The gene calls are TRBV7-2 and TRBJ2-5; perhaps TRBD2 as D (6 bases). The CDR3 length is 16 residues. CDR1 and CDR2 from the germline V gene are SGHTA and FQGNSA. Trimming removed 0 bases from V and 1 base from J, with 12 bases in between. The CDR3 region has the DNA TGTGCCAGCAGCTTAGCGGTTGGGGGAGGCCAAGAGACCCAGTACTTC. Its translation is CASSLAVGGGQETQYF.

The J gene is TRBJ1-1, the V gene TRBV6-5, with no clear D. Between the trimmed V and J ends, which lost 4 bases and 8 bases, there was a span of 11 bases. The CDR3 is made up of 12 amino acids. Looked up from germline, CDR1 is MNHEY and CDR2 is SVGAGI. The CDR3 reads CASSSGLGEAFF. CDR3 nucleotides: TGTGCCAGCAGTTCAGGTCTGGGGGAAGCTTTCTTT.

The chain carries TRBV5-5 and TRBJ2-7; D may be TRBD1 (6 bases). The germline V gene has CDR1 SGHKS and CDR2 YYEKEE (reference sequence). Trimming pared 4 bases from V and 3 bases from J, leaving 14 bases between. This CDR3 has 14 amino acids. CDR3 sequence reads: CASSGDTGYYEQYF. The CDR3 bases are TGTGCCAGCAGCGGGGACACAGGCTACTACGAGCAGTACTTC.

V and J are TRBV18 and TRBJ2-1; weak D call: TRBD2 (5 bases). V gave up 6 bases and J gave up 4 bases, with 22 bases separating them. The CDR3 is 17 amino acids. CDR1 KGHSH and CDR2 LQKENI come from the germline V gene. For the CDR3, the DNA is TGTGCCAGCTCTCGTCCCTTAGCGTTAATCGGGTACAATGAGCAGTTCTTC. This encodes CASSRPLALIGYNEQFF.

V and J are TRBV18 and TRBJ2-1; the D is unclear. The length of the CDR3 is 13 residues. Germline V gives CDR1 KGHSH, CDR2 LQKENI. The germline V and J ends were trimmed by 2 bases and 10 bases, with 12 bases remaining between them. CDR3 residues: CASSPSRAREQFF. The CDR3 nucleotides are TGTGCCAGCTCACCATCAAGGGCTAGAGAGCAGTTCTTC.

A note on this clone: Different DNA sequences within this sample yield the same CDR3. The chain couples TRBV19 to TRBJ2-3, with 9 bases that match TRBD1. J gave up 1 base and V 9 bases, and 2 bases lay outside the gene matches. The CDR3 has 13 amino acids. Germline lookup yields CDR1 LNHDA and CDR2 SQIVND (reference sequence). CDR3 protein: CASRDRGTDTQYF. The DNA of the CDR3 is TGTGCCAGCCGGGACAGGGGCACAGATACGCAGTATTTT.

J is TRBJ1-4 and V is TRBV18; D is unclear. Trimming shortened V by 2 bases and J by 5 bases, and 12 bases separated the two germline ends. Germline assignment: CDR1 KGHSH and CDR2 LQKENI. The CDR3 covers 15 residues. The CDR3 sequence: CASSPTRERNEKLFF. As DNA, the CDR3 is TGTGCCAGCTCACCAACCCGGGAGAGGAATGAAAAACTGTTTTTT.

The chain is built from TRBV28 and TRBJ2-7; no clear D. Germline V gene data show CDR1 as MDHEN and CDR2 as SYDVKM. The CDR3 loop spans 14 amino acids. V lost 5 bases and J lost 4, with 15 bases in between. CDR3 sequence (DNA): TGTGCCAGCAGTCCGGACCCCGGAAGATACGAGCAGTACTTC. Translated: CASSPDPGRYEQYF.

The CDR3 bases are TGTGCCAGCAGCTTAATTGGGACAGAGGGCACTGAAGCTTTCTTT. As protein: CASSLIGTEGTEAFF. The chain combines TRBV7-9 with TRBJ1-1, with 7 bases fitting TRBD1. Unmatched junction bases numbered 7, after V lost 2 bases and J lost 4 bases. The CDR3 sequence is 15 residues long. CDR1 SEHNR and CDR2 FQNEAQ come from the germline V gene (reference sequence).

The J gene is TRBJ2-7, the V gene TRBV4-3; a possible D gene is TRBD2 (6 bases). The V gene's germline CDR1 is LGHNA and CDR2 YSLEER. Trimming shortened V by 1 base and J by 0 bases, and 13 bases separated the two germline ends. CDR3 length: 16 amino acids. The CDR3 protein is CASSQVSGKSSYEQYF. The CDR3 DNA sequence: TGCGCCAGCAGCCAAGTTAGCGGAAAGAGCTCCTACGAGCAGTACTTC.